This T cell receptor beta chain came from a study of T-cell reconstitution after alpha-beta-depleted transplantation in children. This CDR3 region has 14 residues. V was cut by 3 bases and J by 1 base, with 8 bases left in between. Many counts were recorded for this clonotype. Unique molecular identifiers were incorporated into the prepared TCRbeta library. TCRdb called the PCR reads again in MiXCR, with one record for every CDR3 protein. There are around 340,000 distinct CDR3 sequences in the sample; about 14% occur only once, and 3.5% to 4.5% lies in the top ten. Sequencing used PBMCs, obtained from the stem cell graft. This TCR derives from a human donor who donated a stem cell graft to a child with Fanconi anemia. J is TRBJ2-3 and V is TRBV12-3 or TRBV12-4, with a possible D match to TRBD2 (6 bases). The CDR3 sequence: CASSLRRGTDTQYF. The CDR3 DNA reads TGTGCCAGCAGTTTGAGGAGGGGCACAGATACGCAGTATTTT.